These 18 T cell receptor beta chains were all obtained from the same sample, sequenced in a study of early stage breast cancer tumors. The method was immunoSEQ multiplex PCR; TCRdb's version includes in-frame clones alone and lacks a portion of them. The data hold about 11,000 clones, with 70% to 80% observed a single time. Input material: breast tumor tissue. The receptors derive from a person in their 40s with breast cancer.

CDR3 bases: TGTGCCAGCTCACCCGAGCGGGTATCCTACAATGAGCAGTTCTTC. Translating it yields CASSPERVSYNEQFF. This chain uses TRBV18 with TRBJ2-1; maybe TRBD2 (6 bases). Trimming left V 3 bases short and J 1 base short, with 10 bases between. Germline-derived CDR1 and CDR2 are KGHSH and LQKENI. This CDR3 contains 15 residues.

The chain couples TRBV4-1 to TRBJ2-3, with unresolved D. There are 15 residues in the CDR3. CDR1 is MGHRA, CDR2 YSYEKL, per germline. The V and J ends lost 3 bases and 2 bases respectively, with 12 bases between them. The CDR3: CASSHTTAPTDTQYF. In DNA, the CDR3 is TGCGCCAGCAGCCATACAACGGCACCCACAGATACGCAGTATTTT.

J is TRBJ2-2 and V is TRBV30, with unresolved D. Germline CDR1 is GTSNPN and CDR2 is SVGIG (reference sequence). Trimming took off 0 bases at V and 6 bases at J, with 8 bases between the two ends. The CDR3 is 13 amino acids. The CDR3 nucleotides read TGTGCCTGGAGTGTAGGCGACGCCGGGGAGCTGTTTTTT. It is translated as CAWSVGDAGELFF.

The chain employs TRBV27 and TRBJ1-1; maybe TRBD1 (6 bases). V dropped 7 bases and J dropped 1 base, with 13 bases sitting between them. Germline lookup yields CDR1 MNHEY and CDR2 SMNVEV (reference sequence). The CDR3 sequence is 14 residues long. The CDR3 spells CASTRRGANTEAFF. In DNA form, the CDR3 reads TGTGCCAGCACCCGACGGGGGGCGAACACTGAAGCTTTCTTT.

Only one count was recorded for this clone. The chain couples TRBV19 to TRBJ2-5; the D is unclear. The V gene lost 6 bases and the J gene lost 5 bases, with 7 bases spanning the gap. CDR3 length equals 11 residues. CDR1 and CDR2 (germline): LNHDA, SQIVND (reference sequence). The CDR3 loop reads CASSQGETQYF. For the CDR3, the DNA is TGTGCCAGTAGCCAAGGGGAGACCCAGTACTTC.

This sequence joins TRBV10-1 and TRBJ2-1, with 8 bases lining up with TRBD2. J lost 5 bases, V lost 7 bases, and 10 bases had no gene match. Germline values: CDR1 WNHNN, CDR2 SYGVQD (reference sequence). The CDR3 has 15 residues. CDR3 sequence: CASILSGSPHNEQFF. CDR3 DNA: TGCGCCAGCATCCTCAGCGGGAGCCCCCACAATGAGCAGTTCTTC.

V is TRBV10-1 and J is TRBJ1-2; D is unresolved. V was clipped by 4 bases and J by 1 base, with 7 bases between them. The CDR3 runs to 13 residues. Germline lookup yields CDR1 WNHNN and CDR2 SYGVQD (reference sequence). The chain's CDR3 is CASSASGNYGYTF. Here the CDR3 DNA reads TGCGCCAGCAGTGCCTCGGGTAACTATGGCTACACCTTC.

The chain couples TRBV11-3 to TRBJ2-1; TRBD2 aligns across 14 bases. Trimming at V came to 5 bases and at J to 3 bases, leaving 12 bases not matched to a gene. Germline loops: CDR1 SGHNT, CDR2 YENEEA. The CDR3 length is 19 residues. Here the CDR3 reads CASSPGTSGSYYVYNEQFF. The DNA for the CDR3 is TGTGCCAGCAGCCCGGGGACTAGCGGGAGTTATTATGTCTACAATGAGCAGTTCTTC.

The chain joins TRBV19 to TRBJ1-1; a possible D gene is TRBD1 (5 bases). Looked up from germline, CDR1 is LNHDA and CDR2 is SQIVND (reference sequence). This CDR3 comprises 20 residues. Trimming removed 2 bases at V and 1 base at J, with 26 bases between. CDR3 sequence (DNA): TGTGCCAGTAGTATACCCTGGGGCCTTGGTGGAGCGACGCGGAACACTGAAGCTTTCTTT. It yields the protein CASSIPWGLGGATRNTEAFF. The entire variable domain, with the rest obtained from reference TRBV19 and TRBJ1-1, is as follows: DGGITQSPKYLFRKEGQNVTLSCEQNLNHDAMYWYRQDPGQGLRLIYYSQIVNDFQKGDIAEGYSVSREKKESFPLTVTSAQKNPTAFYLCASSIPWGLGGATRNTEAFFGQGTRLTVV.

The chain links TRBV6-6 to TRBJ2-1; TRBD2 matches 11 bases. The CDR3 has 16 amino acids. Germline CDR1 and CDR2: MNHNY and SVGAGI (reference sequence). J gave up 7 bases and V 3 bases, and 8 bases lay outside the gene matches. Written as DNA, the CDR3 is TGTGCCAGCAGTTATAGTACTAGCGGGAGAGGAAATGAGCAGTTCTTC. Translated: CASSYSTSGRGNEQFF.

The V and J genes are TRBV30 and TRBJ2-3; D is undetermined. The germline V and J ends were trimmed by 3 bases and 0 bases, with 25 bases remaining between them. CDR3 length equals 19 residues. Germline V gives CDR1 GTSNPN, CDR2 SVGIG (reference sequence). The chain's CDR3 is CAWSPDQAEPTSSTDTQYF. The CDR3 bases are TGTGCCTGGAGCCCCGACCAGGCTGAACCTACCTCTAGCACAGATACGCAGTATTTT.

The gene calls are TRBV5-6 and TRBJ2-7; D possibly corresponds to TRBD1 (6 bases). CDR3 length: 16 residues. The V end lost 3 bases, the J end lost 0 bases, and 16 bases lay between the germline ends. Germline CDR1 SGHDT, CDR2 YYEEEE. The DNA of the CDR3 is TGTGCCAGCAGCTCAGGCCTGGGACACCTCTCCTACGAGCAGTACTTC. This translates into CASSSGLGHLSYEQYF.

The chain employs TRBV5-1 and TRBJ2-1; TRBD1 is a possible D gene (6 bases). CDR3 length equals 14 residues. Trimming cost V 6 bases and J 6 bases, with 16 bases left between them. The germline gives CDR1 SGHRS, CDR2 YFSETQ. CDR3 protein: CASTRPDSTNEQFF. CDR3 nucleotides: TGCGCCAGCACCAGACCGGACAGCACCAATGAGCAGTTCTTC.

CDR3 protein: CASSLVAGGYQETQYF. DNA of the CDR3: TGTGCCAGCAGCTTAGTGGCGGGAGGCTACCAAGAGACCCAGTACTTC. The rearrangement uses TRBV7-9 and TRBJ2-5, with TRBD2 matching over 8 bases. The germline V gene has CDR1 SEHNR and CDR2 FQNEAQ (reference sequence). V was pared by 1 base and J by 0 bases, with 4 bases of the junction left unmatched. The CDR3 spans 16 residues.

Here the CDR3 reads CASRPRIVSKQFF. The CDR3 DNA reads TGTGCCAGCAGGCCGCGAATCGTGTCCAAGCAGTTCTTC. J is TRBJ2-1 and V is TRBV27; D remains unclear. The germline V and J ends were trimmed by 6 bases and 11 bases, with 17 bases remaining between them. Germline-derived CDR1 and CDR2 are MNHEY and SMNVEV (reference sequence). CDR3 length equals 13 residues.

This clone appeared once. The chain is built from TRBV7-8 and TRBJ2-7; 10 bases agree with TRBD2. Germline CDR1 reads SGHVS; CDR2 reads FQNEAQ. The CDR3 runs to 17 residues. V lost 2 bases and J lost 5; bases outside the gene matches: 12. CDR3 sequence (DNA): TGTGCCAGCAGCTTAAGGATTCTAGCGGGAGTTGTCGACGAGCAGTACTTC. This sequence encodes CASSLRILAGVVDEQYF. Looking up the rest from reference TRBV7-8 and TRBJ2-7 gives the full variable domain: GAGVSQSPRYKVAKRGQDVALRCDPISGHVSLFWYQQALGQGPEFLTYFQNEAQLDKSGLPSDRFFAERPEGSVSTLKIQRTQQEDSAVYLCASSLRILAGVVDEQYFGPGTRLTVT.

The chain has TRBV12-1 and TRBJ2-7; TRBD2, as called in the table, went unchecked against the DNA. TRBV12-1 represents a pseudogene. This CDR3 region has 17 residues. The DNA of the CDR3 is TGTGCCAGCAGCGCCAAGCCAAGCGGGAGGGCCTCGTACGAGCAGTACTTC. Translated, it gives CASSAKPSGRASYEQYF.

The CDR3 region has the DNA TGTGCCAGCAGTGAAGGGTCCGGGGAGACCCAGTACTTC. It yields the protein CASSEGSGETQYF. The rearrangement uses TRBV6-1 and TRBJ2-5; no firm D call. V gave up 1 base and J gave up 5 bases, with 8 bases separating them. Germline V gene data show CDR1 as MNHNS and CDR2 as SASEGT. The CDR3 is 13 amino acids.